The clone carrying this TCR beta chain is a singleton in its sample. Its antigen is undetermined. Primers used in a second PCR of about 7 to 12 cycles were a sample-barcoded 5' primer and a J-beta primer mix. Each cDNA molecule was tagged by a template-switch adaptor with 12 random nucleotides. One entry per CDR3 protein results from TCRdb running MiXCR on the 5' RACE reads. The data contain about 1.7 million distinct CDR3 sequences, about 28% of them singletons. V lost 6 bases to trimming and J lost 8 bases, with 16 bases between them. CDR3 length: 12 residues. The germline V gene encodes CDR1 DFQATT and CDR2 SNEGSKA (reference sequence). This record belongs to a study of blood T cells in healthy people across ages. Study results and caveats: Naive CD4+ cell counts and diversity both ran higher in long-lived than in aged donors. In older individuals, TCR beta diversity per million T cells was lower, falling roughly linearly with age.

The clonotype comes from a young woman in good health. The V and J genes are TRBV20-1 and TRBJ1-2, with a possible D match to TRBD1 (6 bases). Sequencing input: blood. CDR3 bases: TGCAGTGCCGGGGGACAAAGCGGGGGCTACACCTTC. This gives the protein CSAGGQSGGYTF.